These T cell receptor beta chains were read from a single sample in a study of T cells in Graves' hyperthyroidism and ophthalmopathy. Using its own MiXCR run on the multiplex PCR reads, TCRdb lists one record per CDR3 protein. The table includes 400,000 to 500,000 distinct CDR3 sequences, approximately 14% detected once. The sequencing input was blood. These receptor sequences come from a woman aged 18-29 years with Graves' hyperthyroidism. Both conserved end residues are part of each CDR3. A D gene is named only where the DNA matches it firmly. The size entry is marked missing in some rows and otherwise reads once, few, many or a size class.

J gene: TRBJ2-1; clone size: many; D gene: TRBD2; V gene: TRBV6-1; CDR3 DNA: TGTGCCAGCAGGCTAGGACTAGCGGGGAATGAGCAGTTCTTC; CDR3 protein: CASRLGLAGNEQFF
J gene: TRBJ1-2; clone size: many; D gene: .; V gene: TRBV27; CDR3 DNA: TGTGCCAGCAGTTTATCGTACCGGGGTGTCTATGGCTACACCTTC; CDR3 protein: CASSLSYRGVYGYTF
J gene: TRBJ2-7; clone size: few; D gene: TRBD1; V gene: TRBV15; CDR3 DNA: TGTGCCACCAGCCCCCGGACAGGGGGGTACGAGCAGTACTTC; CDR3 protein: CATSPRTGGYEQYF
J gene: TRBJ1-2; clone size: many; D gene: .; V gene: TRBV30; CDR3 DNA: TGTGCCTGGAAACAGGACCCTACTGCGGGCTATGGCTACACCTTC; CDR3 protein: CAWKQDPTAGYGYTF
J gene: TRBJ2-7; clone size: .; D gene: .; V gene: TRBV28; CDR3 DNA: TGTGCCAGCAGTTCCGAGAGAGGCCGACAGGCCCGCTACGAGCAGTACTTC; CDR3 protein: CASSSERGRQARYEQYF
J gene: TRBJ2-7; clone size: many; D gene: .; V gene: TRBV6-1; CDR3 DNA: TGTGCCAGCAAAGAGGCAGGGATCTCCTACGAGCAGTACTTC; CDR3 protein: CASKEAGISYEQYF
J gene: TRBJ2-7; clone size: many; D gene: .; V gene: TRBV20-1; CDR3 DNA: TGCAGTGCTAAGGACCCTAGTAATGTGTACGAGCAGTACTTC; CDR3 protein: CSAKDPSNVYEQYF
J gene: TRBJ1-2; clone size: .; D gene: TRBD1; V gene: TRBV24-1; CDR3 DNA: TGTGCCACCAGTAGGGACAGAAACTATGGCTACACCTTC; CDR3 protein: CATSRDRNYGYTF
J gene: TRBJ2-2; clone size: many; D gene: .; V gene: TRBV6-1; CDR3 DNA: TGTGCCAGCAGTTGGCCGCAGGGGATCTCCGGGGAGCTGTTTTTT; CDR3 protein: CASSWPQGISGELFF
J gene: TRBJ2-3; clone size: few; D gene: .; V gene: TRBV29-1; CDR3 DNA: TGCAGCGTTTACCTCGGTAGGGGTTCTAGCACAGATACGCAGTATTTT; CDR3 protein: CSVYLGRGSSTDTQYF
J gene: TRBJ2-7; clone size: many; D gene: .; V gene: TRBV6-1; CDR3 DNA: TGTGCCAGCAGTGAGGGGTTTGGGCGTAGCTACGAGCAGTACTTC; CDR3 protein: CASSEGFGRSYEQYF
J gene: TRBJ2-7; clone size: many; D gene: TRBD1; V gene: TRBV20-1; CDR3 DNA: TGCAGTTCAAATCCAACGGGACAGTACTCCTACGAGCAGTACTTC; CDR3 protein: CSSNPTGQYSYEQYF
J gene: TRBJ2-5; clone size: .; D gene: TRBD1; V gene: TRBV5-1; CDR3 DNA: TGCGCCAGCAGTCCGGAACAGGGGGCGCGTACAGAGACCCAGTACTTC; CDR3 protein: CASSPEQGARTETQYF
J gene: TRBJ2-5; clone size: .; D gene: TRBD2; V gene: TRBV30; CDR3 DNA: TGTGCCTGGAGTACTAGCGGGAGGTACTACTTC; CDR3 protein: CAWSTSGRYYF
J gene: TRBJ2-7; clone size: many; D gene: .; V gene: TRBV18; CDR3 DNA: TGTGCCAGCTCACCAGTTGCCGATAACTACGAGCAGTACTTC; CDR3 protein: CASSPVADNYEQYF
J gene: TRBJ1-2; clone size: many; D gene: TRBD1; V gene: TRBV6-1; CDR3 DNA: TGTGCCAGCAGGAGGACAGGAGTACCCTATGGCTACACCTTC; CDR3 protein: CASRRTGVPYGYTF
J gene: TRBJ2-1; clone size: many; D gene: TRBD2; V gene: TRBV20-1; CDR3 DNA: TGCAGTGCTAGGGGGGGGGACCTGGGGTCTTTTAATGAGCAGTTCTTC; CDR3 protein: CSARGGDLGSFNEQFF
J gene: TRBJ2-7; clone size: many; D gene: .; V gene: TRBV25-1; CDR3 DNA: TGTGCCAGCAGTGAATTTGGGGGCAGGTCCTACGAGCAGTACTTC; CDR3 protein: CASSEFGGRSYEQYF
J gene: TRBJ2-2; clone size: many; D gene: .; V gene: TRBV6-2/TRBV6-3; CDR3 DNA: TGTGCCAGCAGTTACTCGAGAGCCGGGGAGCTGTTTTTT; CDR3 protein: CASSYSRAGELFF
J gene: TRBJ2-1; clone size: .; D gene: TRBD1; V gene: TRBV12-3/TRBV12-4; CDR3 DNA: TGTGCCAGCAGTAAAAGGACAGGTTCGGGAAATGAGCAGTTCTTC; CDR3 protein: CASSKRTGSGNEQFF
J gene: TRBJ2-3; clone size: many; D gene: .; V gene: TRBV5-5; CDR3 DNA: TGTGCCAGCAGCTTGGATGGGGCGCGGGATACGCAGTATTTT; CDR3 protein: CASSLDGARDTQYF
J gene: TRBJ2-3; clone size: .; D gene: TRBD2; V gene: TRBV2; CDR3 DNA: TGTGCCAGCAGGCCAGCGGGAGGAGGGGCAGATACGCAGTATTTT; CDR3 protein: CASRPAGGGADTQYF
J gene: TRBJ2-2; clone size: .; D gene: .; V gene: TRBV5-1; CDR3 DNA: TGCGCCAGCAGCCCCGTCGTGAGCGGGGAGCTGTTTTTT; CDR3 protein: CASSPVVSGELFF
J gene: TRBJ2-3; clone size: few; D gene: TRBD2; V gene: TRBV28; CDR3 DNA: TGTGCCACGCGGGGGAGCTCGGATACGCAGTATTTT; CDR3 protein: CATRGSSDTQYF
J gene: TRBJ1-1; clone size: many; D gene: TRBD1; V gene: TRBV2; CDR3 DNA: TGTGCCAGCAATGGACAGGGGGCGCGGGACACTGAAGCTTTCTTT; CDR3 protein: CASNGQGARDTEAFF
J gene: TRBJ1-6; clone size: many; D gene: .; V gene: TRBV28; CDR3 DNA: TGTGCCAGCAGTTTAGTAACAGGAGGCAATTCACCCCTCCACTTT; CDR3 protein: CASSLVTGGNSPLHF
J gene: TRBJ2-1; clone size: many; D gene: TRBD2; V gene: TRBV12-3/TRBV12-4; CDR3 DNA: TGTGCCAGCAGTTTAAGGGCTAGCGGGAACTATGAGCAGTTCTTC; CDR3 protein: CASSLRASGNYEQFF
J gene: TRBJ2-7; clone size: .; D gene: .; V gene: TRBV2; CDR3 DNA: TGTGCCAGCAGTGCGGGAGCTTACAGCTCCTACGAGCAGTACTTC; CDR3 protein: CASSAGAYSSYEQYF
J gene: TRBJ1-1; clone size: many; D gene: .; V gene: TRBV20-1; CDR3 DNA: TGCAGTGCCAGGGAGAACACTGAAGCTTTCTTT; CDR3 protein: CSARENTEAFF
J gene: TRBJ1-5; clone size: few; D gene: TRBD1; V gene: TRBV19; CDR3 DNA: TGTGCCAGTAGTATATTACAGGGGACTAGCAATCAGCCCCAGCATTTT; CDR3 protein: CASSILQGTSNQPQHF
J gene: TRBJ1-5; clone size: many; D gene: TRBD1; V gene: TRBV11-2; CDR3 DNA: TGTGCCAGCGGGGGGGACAGGGATCAGCCCCAGCATTTT; CDR3 protein: CASGGDRDQPQHF
J gene: TRBJ2-2; clone size: many; D gene: TRBD2; V gene: TRBV18; CDR3 DNA: TGTGCCAGCTCACCACCGGGACTAGCTTCTGGGGAGCTGTTTTTT; CDR3 protein: CASSPPGLASGELFF